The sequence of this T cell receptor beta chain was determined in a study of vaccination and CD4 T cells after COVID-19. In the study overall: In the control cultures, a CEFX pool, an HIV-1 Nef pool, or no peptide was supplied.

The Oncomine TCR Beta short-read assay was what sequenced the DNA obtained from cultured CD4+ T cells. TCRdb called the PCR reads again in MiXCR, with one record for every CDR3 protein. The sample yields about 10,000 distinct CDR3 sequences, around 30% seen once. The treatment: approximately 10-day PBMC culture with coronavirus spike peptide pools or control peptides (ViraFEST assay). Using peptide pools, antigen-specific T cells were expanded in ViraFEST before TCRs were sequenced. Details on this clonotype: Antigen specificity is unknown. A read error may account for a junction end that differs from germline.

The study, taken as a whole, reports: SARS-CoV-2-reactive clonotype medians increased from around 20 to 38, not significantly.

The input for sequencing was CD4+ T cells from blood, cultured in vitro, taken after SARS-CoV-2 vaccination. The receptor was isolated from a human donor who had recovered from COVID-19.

CDR3 sequence reads: CASSLVSTGRAF. Here the CDR3 DNA reads TGTGCCAGCAGCTTAGTGTCCACGGGACGGGCTTTT. This chain links TRBV7-9 with TRBJ1-4; D is possibly TRBD1 (5 bases). The CDR3 loop spans 12 amino acids. Germline-derived CDR1 and CDR2 are SEHNR and FQNEAQ (reference sequence).